The 27 T cell receptor beta chains given below trace back to one sample, sequenced in a study of blood T cell repertoires in COVID-19. Sequencing was performed with immunoSEQ multiplex PCR; in TCRdb, only in-frame clones are kept and a portion is missing. The sample holds some 62,000 clones, 65% to 80% seen once. Sequencing used peripheral blood. The source of these receptors is a human donor in a cohort sampled during active COVID-19.

CDR3 nucleotide sequence: TGCGCCAGCAGCTTGGTTACTAGCGGGGGGGCCGGCGAGACCCAGTACTTC. It is translated as CASSLVTSGGAGETQYF. J is TRBJ2-5 and V is TRBV5-1, with 13 bases aligning to TRBD2. The germline gives CDR1 SGHRS, CDR2 YFSETQ. This CDR3 has 17 residues. V lost 0 bases, J lost 5 bases, and 7 bases stayed unmatched.

In its sample, this clone was seen a few times. CDR3 amino acids: CSVLPGQGFYEQYF. The DNA for the CDR3 is TGCAGCGTTCTTCCGGGACAGGGCTTCTACGAGCAGTACTTC. The chain uses TRBV29-1 and TRBJ2-7; 9 bases are a match to TRBD1. The germline gives CDR1 SQVTM, CDR2 ANQGSEA. The V gene end was trimmed by 5 bases and the J gene end by 3 bases; junction bases not matched to a gene: 8. CDR3 length: 14 residues.

V usage is TRBV28 and J usage is TRBJ1-1; D may be TRBD1 (5 bases). In germline, CDR1 is MDHEN, CDR2 SYDVKM. The CDR3 has 13 amino acids. V lost 3 bases and J 3 bases, leaving 8 bases between the germline ends. In DNA form, the CDR3 reads TGTGCCAGCAGTTTGGGGGGTGACACTGAAGCTTTCTTT. It is translated as CASSLGGDTEAFF.

This rearrangement joins TRBV6-5 to TRBJ2-7; the D gene is possibly TRBD1 (5 bases). This CDR3 contains 13 residues. With 0 bases removed from V and 6 bases from J, the gap between germline ends came to 9 bases. The germline gives CDR1 MNHEY, CDR2 SVGAGI. CDR3 residues: CASSYSVQGEQYF. CDR3 sequence (DNA): TGTGCCAGCAGTTACTCTGTCCAGGGCGAGCAGTACTTC.

This clone has just one count. The rearrangement joins TRBV5-1 to TRBJ2-7; 10 positions agree with TRBD1. The germline V gene has CDR1 SGHRS and CDR2 YFSETQ. The trim removed 3 bases at V and 6 bases at J, leaving 6 bases unmatched. The CDR3 contains 14 residues. The CDR3 reads CASSSAGTGVEQYF. The CDR3 DNA is TGCGCCAGCAGCTCCGCCGGGACAGGGGTCGAGCAGTACTTC.

The genes are TRBV7-3 and TRBJ1-2, with 9 bases fitting TRBD1. Germline V gene sequence: CDR1 SGHTA, CDR2 FQGTGA. J lost 4 bases, V lost 5 bases, and 8 bases had no gene match. This CDR3 spans 15 amino acids. The CDR3 is CASSATGGAGYGYTF. The CDR3, as DNA: TGTGCCAGCAGCGCCACAGGGGGCGCGGGCTATGGCTACACCTTC.

In its sample, this clone was seen once. This chain links TRBV19 with TRBJ2-6, with TRBD1 matching over 9 bases. The CDR3 is 15 amino acids. Germline CDR1 is LNHDA and CDR2 is SQIVND (reference sequence). The V gene end was trimmed by 4 bases and the J gene end by 7 bases; junction bases not matched to a gene: 5. The CDR3 bases are TGTGCCAGTAGTAGCACAGGGGGCTTAGCCAACGTCCTGACTTTC. Translated, it gives CASSSTGGLANVLTF.

The V gene is TRBV7-2, the J gene TRBJ2-2; D is unclear. Trimming cost V 4 bases and J 1 base, with 16 bases left between them. This CDR3 has 17 amino acids. Germline lookup yields CDR1 SGHTA and CDR2 FQGNSA. In DNA, the CDR3 is TGTGCCAGCAGCTCGTCTCCGGGTTTTCGGAACACCGGGGAGCTGTTTTTT. It translates to CASSSSPGFRNTGELFF.

The chain uses TRBV7-2 and TRBJ2-5; maybe TRBD2 (5 bases). Trimming removed 3 bases at V and 4 bases at J, with 9 bases between. The germline CDR1 and CDR2 sequences are SGHTA and FQGNSA. There are 13 residues in the CDR3. The CDR3 sequence is CASSLSEGETQYF. The DNA for the CDR3 is TGTGCCAGCAGCTTGTCCGAGGGAGAGACCCAGTACTTC. The whole variable domain, remainder taken from reference TRBV7-2 and TRBJ2-5, is GAGVSQSPSNKVTEKGKDVELRCDPISGHTALYWYRQSLGQGLEFLIYFQGNSAPDKSGLPSDRFSAERTGGSVSTLTIQRTQQEDSAVYLCASSLSEGETQYFGPGTRLLVL.

The chain carries TRBV23-1 and TRBJ2-2; 10 nucleotides line up with TRBD1. TRBV23-1 is filed as an ORF, its function uncertain. The CDR3 has 19 amino acids. V shed 1 base and J 0 bases; nucleotides not matched to a gene: 8. The chain's CDR3 is CASSQLGQGTNANTGELFF. The CDR3 nucleotides read TGCGCCAGCAGTCAATTGGGACAGGGGACGAACGCGAACACCGGGGAGCTGTTTTTT.

This chain connects TRBV6-5 to TRBJ1-2; the D gene is possibly TRBD1 (6 bases). V was trimmed by 6 bases and J by 1 base, leaving 9 bases between them. The CDR3 is 13 residues long. Germline-derived CDR1 and CDR2 are MNHEY and SVGAGI. The CDR3 DNA is TGTGCCAGCAGACAGGGAAGTAACTATGGCTACACCTTC. Amino acids: CASRQGSNYGYTF.

This clone was observed once. The chain employs TRBV5-1 and TRBJ2-1; possible D gene TRBD2, 7 bases. The CDR3 length is 15 residues. V was pared by 3 bases and J by 6 bases, with 16 bases between. Per the germline V gene, CDR1 is SGHRS and CDR2 is YFSETQ. The CDR3 sequence is CASSSLGGAINEQFF. DNA of the CDR3: TGCGCCAGCAGCTCCTTGGGGGGGGCCATCAATGAGCAGTTCTTC.

This clone was recorded at least ten times. The chain links TRBV7-8 to TRBJ1-1; D is unresolved. CDR3 size: 14 residues. V lost 1 base to trimming and J lost 1 base, with 7 bases between them. Germline V gene sequence: CDR1 SGHVS, CDR2 FQNEAQ. The CDR3 is CASSLVSQNTEAFF. In DNA form, the CDR3 reads TGTGCCAGCAGCTTAGTTTCCCAGAACACTGAAGCTTTCTTT.

This clone was seen only a few times. The rearrangement uses TRBV5-5 and TRBJ2-7; no reliable D call. The V and J ends lost 4 bases and 3 bases respectively, with 8 bases between them. Germline V CDR1 and CDR2: SGHKS, YYEKEE (reference sequence). CDR3 length: 12 amino acids. In DNA, the CDR3 is TGTGCCAGCAGCCTCACTCGCTACGAGCAGTACTTC. This encodes CASSLTRYEQYF.

This clone was observed once. The CDR3: CASSPPPGISAQYF. In DNA, the CDR3 is TGCGCCAGCAGCCCCCCCCCAGGGATCAGTGCCCAGTACTTC. The chain has TRBV4-3 and TRBJ2-5; a weak D match, TRBD1 (5 bases). This CDR3 is built from 14 residues. CDR1 and CDR2 from the germline V gene are LGHNA and YSLEER. V lost 4 bases and J 9 bases, leaving 18 bases between the germline ends.

CDR3 sequence (DNA): TGTGCCAGTAGCAGTAGGGAGGGGGTCTCGCGTACGCAGTATTTT. Translated: CASSSREGVSRTQYF. This chain uses TRBV19 with TRBJ2-3; possible D gene TRBD2, 7 bases. There are 15 residues in the CDR3. The ends were cut back, 6 bases at V and 8 bases at J, with 21 bases in the middle. Germline-derived CDR1 and CDR2 are LNHDA and SQIVND (reference sequence).

The chain employs TRBV25-1 and TRBJ1-2; D perhaps matches TRBD1 (6 bases). The CDR3 has 15 residues. Trimming cost V 0 bases and J 4 bases, with 12 bases left between them. From germline, CDR1 is MGHDK and CDR2 SYGVNS. The CDR3 loop is CASSEYGGLVYGYTF. The CDR3 DNA reads as TGTGCCAGCAGTGAATACGGGGGGCTGGTCTATGGCTACACCTTC.

The genes are TRBV4-3 and TRBJ1-2; D might be TRBD1 (5 bases). The V end lost 4 bases, the J end lost 10 bases, and 16 bases lay between the germline ends. There are 13 residues in the CDR3. Germline CDR1 reads LGHNA; CDR2 reads YSLEER. The DNA for the CDR3 is TGCGCCAGCAGCCGAACAGGCGGGGATACCTACACCTTC. Translating gives CASSRTGGDTYTF.

The chain has TRBV7-2 and TRBJ1-2, with 7 bases matching TRBD1. The CDR3 runs to 15 residues. With V trimmed by 6 bases and J by 5 bases, 12 bases remained unmatched. Germline V gives CDR1 SGHTA, CDR2 FQGNSA. CDR3 coding DNA: TGTGCCAGCAGGAAACTGGAGGGGGCGTTTTATGGCTACACCTTC. Translating gives CASRKLEGAFYGYTF.

This clone has only a few counts. The chain couples TRBV4-2 to TRBJ2-7, with 12 bases fitting TRBD2. Germline lookup yields CDR1 LGHNA and CDR2 YNFKEQ. Trimming took 3 bases from V and 5 from J; bases not matched to a gene: 8. The CDR3 runs to 16 residues. Here the CDR3 reads CASSQGLAGGDDEQYF. Here the CDR3 DNA reads TGTGCCAGCAGCCAGGGACTAGCGGGCGGGGACGACGAGCAGTACTTC.

The rearrangement joins TRBV29-1 to TRBJ2-7; 10 positions agree with TRBD1. The J segment lost 3 bases and the V segment lost 6 bases, leaving 8 bases of the junction unmatched. CDR3 length: 14 residues. Germline loops: CDR1 SQVTM, CDR2 ANQGSEA. The CDR3 DNA reads as TGCAGCGTCGGAGGGGGACAGGGGCACTACGAGCAGTACTTC. It yields the protein CSVGGGQGHYEQYF.

The V and J genes are TRBV21-1 and TRBJ1-5; no check of the table's D call, TRBD1, against the DNA was made. TRBV21-1 is classified as a pseudogene. The CDR3 consists of 16 residues. The CDR3 sequence: CASSTKTGTGSRPQHF. The CDR3 nucleotides read TGTGCCAGCAGCACAAAAACCGGGACAGGGAGTAGGCCCCAGCATTTT.

V gene TRBV3-1 (or the pseudogene TRBV3-2) combines with J gene TRBJ1-3; D uncertain. The germline V gene encodes CDR1 LGHDT and CDR2 YNNKEL (reference sequence). Trimming pared 5 bases from V and 6 bases from J, leaving 17 bases between. The CDR3 extends over 15 amino acids. The CDR3 spells CASSSRGGSPNTIYF. The CDR3, as DNA: TGTGCCAGCAGCTCCCGGGGAGGGAGCCCAAACACCATATATTTT.

The rearrangement joins TRBV6-6 to TRBJ2-5; TRBD2 matches at 9 bases. Germline loops: CDR1 MNHNY, CDR2 SVGAGI (reference sequence). The CDR3 extends over 19 amino acids. V was pared by 5 bases and J by 5 bases, with 21 bases of the junction left unmatched. CDR3 DNA: TGTGCCAGCAGTCCCGTCGGGGGGGGACTAGCAAGGACATTTGAGACCCAGTACTTC. This codes for CASSPVGGGLARTFETQYF.

This chain joins TRBV28 and TRBJ2-5; the D gene is possibly TRBD1 (5 bases). This CDR3 is built from 15 residues. The germline V gene encodes CDR1 MDHEN and CDR2 SYDVKM. V shed 5 bases and J shed 0 bases, with 13 bases lying between them. This CDR3 reads CASSPQTAYQETQYF. The CDR3 nucleotides are TGTGCCAGCAGTCCGCAGACAGCGTACCAAGAGACCCAGTACTTC.

The V and J genes are TRBV6-5 and TRBJ1-1, with 7 positions matching TRBD1. CDR1 is MNHEY and CDR2 is SVGAGI in the germline V gene. V lost 7 bases and J lost 11; bases outside the gene matches: 13. This CDR3 region has 13 residues. The CDR3 loop is CASIPWDSGRAFF. The CDR3 bases are TGTGCCAGCATTCCCTGGGACAGTGGCCGGGCTTTCTTT.

V and J are TRBV6-5 and TRBJ1-6, with D unresolved. Germline assignment: CDR1 MNHEY and CDR2 SVGAGI. This CDR3 comprises 13 residues. Trimming took 6 bases from V and 9 from J, leaving 12 bases between them. CDR3 in amino acids: CASSQERGSPLHF. CDR3 nucleotides: TGTGCCAGCAGCCAAGAACGGGGTTCACCCCTCCACTTT.